The 5 T cell receptor beta chains below all came from one sample that was sequenced in a study of blood T cell repertoires in COVID-19. Clones were read by immunoSEQ multiplex PCR, and TCRdb kept only the in-frame ones, dropping some. This table holds a few hundred thousand clones, around 87% found once. The sample consisted of peripheral blood. These receptors came from a young man with active or convalescent COVID-19.

In this sample, this clone turned up many times. The chain couples TRBV5-1 to TRBJ2-1; 9 positions match TRBD2. The V and J ends lost 6 bases and 8 bases, in that order; junction bases with no gene match: 18. The CDR3 spans 17 residues. Germline V lookup: CDR1 SGHRS, CDR2 YFSETQ. CDR3 region: CASTGNLLAGWGDEQFF. DNA of the CDR3: TGCGCCAGCACCGGGAACTTACTAGCGGGCTGGGGGGATGAGCAGTTCTTC. The full variable domain, completed using reference TRBV5-1 and TRBJ2-1, is KAGVTQTPRYLIKTRGQQVTLSCSPISGHRSVSWYQQTPGQGLQFLFEYFSETQRNKGNFPGRFSGRQFSNSRSEMNVSTLELGDSALYLCASTGNLLAGWGDEQFFGPGTRLTVL.

The V and J genes are TRBV24-1 and TRBJ1-1; D might be TRBD1 (5 bases). V was pared by 5 bases and J by 5 bases, with 11 bases between. CDR3 length: 13 amino acids. CDR1 is KGHDR and CDR2 is SFDVKD in the germline V gene. CDR3 in DNA: TGTGCCACCAGTGTCACAGGCGGTACTGAAGCTTTCTTT. This encodes CATSVTGGTEAFF.

The chain carries TRBV5-1 and TRBJ2-1; no firm D call. This CDR3 contains 13 residues. CDR1 and CDR2 from the germline V gene are SGHRS and YFSETQ. V was cut by 4 bases and J by 10 bases, with 15 bases left in between. Here the CDR3 DNA reads TGCGCCAGCAGCACCGGCCCGGAGTTAGAGCAGTTCTTC. As protein: CASSTGPELEQFF.

The rearrangement uses TRBV6-5 and TRBJ2-5, with TRBD2 matching over 10 bases. Germline CDR1 is MNHEY and CDR2 is SVGAGI. V trimming: 1 base; J trimming: 4 bases; junction bases outside the gene matches: 6. This CDR3 comprises 16 residues. This chain's CDR3 is CASSYLPSGSGETQYF. The CDR3 nucleotides are TGTGCCAGCAGTTACTTGCCTAGCGGGAGCGGAGAGACCCAGTACTTC.

The V and J genes are TRBV5-1 and TRBJ2-2, with TRBD2 as a possible D gene (6 bases). The CDR3 runs to 12 residues. Germline CDR1 is SGHRS and CDR2 is YFSETQ. V was cut by 0 bases and J by 12 bases, with 9 bases left in between. The CDR3 region is CASSLDGRKLFF. DNA of the CDR3: TGCGCCAGCAGCTTGGACGGGAGAAAGCTGTTTTTT. Complete variable domain (other parts from reference TRBV5-1 and TRBJ2-2): KAGVTQTPRYLIKTRGQQVTLSCSPISGHRSVSWYQQTPGQGLQFLFEYFSETQRNKGNFPGRFSGRQFSNSRSEMNVSTLELGDSALYLCASSLDGRKLFFGEGSRLTVL.